These 19 T cell receptor beta chains came from one sample sequenced in a study of shared clonotypes between healthy human individuals. The repertoire was sequenced with immunoSEQ multiplex PCR; TCRdb's copy has only in-frame clones and lacks some. The data contain about 1 million clones, about 76% of them singletons. The sequencing input was memory CD4+ T cells sorted from blood. The subset is: CD45RA-negative fraction. These receptors all stem from a man younger than 30 in good health.

V usage is TRBV6-1 and J usage is TRBJ2-7; 8 positions match TRBD2. The CDR3 is 14 residues long. Germline values: CDR1 MNHNS, CDR2 SASEGT. Trimming at V came to 7 bases and at J to 3 bases, leaving 8 bases not matched to a gene. CDR3 amino acids: CASTASGSFYEQYF. The CDR3 nucleotides are TGTGCCAGCACCGCGAGCGGGAGTTTCTACGAGCAGTACTTC.

This chain joins TRBV4-2 and TRBJ2-2, with 7 bases aligning to TRBD2. Germline loops: CDR1 LGHNA, CDR2 YNFKEQ. The CDR3 runs 16 residues. The trim removed 0 bases at V and 4 bases at J, leaving 5 bases unmatched. The CDR3 region has the DNA TGTGCCAGCAGCCAAGATCCCGGGGGGATCACCGGGGAGCTGTTTTTT. It codes for CASSQDPGGITGELFF.

J is TRBJ1-2 and V is TRBV7-3; D is unclear. Germline V gives CDR1 SGHTA, CDR2 FQGTGA. V lost 1 base and J 4 bases, leaving 10 bases between the germline ends. This CDR3 has 14 residues. CDR3 DNA: TGTGCCAGCAGCTTAAGACACCGCCTCTATGGCTACACCTTC. This translates into CASSLRHRLYGYTF.

V is TRBV27 and J is TRBJ2-1; 15 bases are a match to TRBD2. The V gene end was trimmed by 2 bases and the J gene end by 1 base; junction bases not matched to a gene: 6. Germline V gene data show CDR1 as MNHEY and CDR2 as SMNVEV (reference sequence). The CDR3 sequence is 19 residues long. The DNA of the CDR3 is TGTGCCAGCAGTTTACTGGGACTAGCGGGGGGAGGGTCCTACAATGAGCAGTTCTTC. Residues: CASSLLGLAGGGSYNEQFF.

V and J are TRBV10-3 and TRBJ2-6; possible D gene TRBD1, 6 bases. The germline V gene encodes CDR1 ENHRY and CDR2 SYGVKD. With 3 bases removed from V and 4 bases from J, the gap between germline ends came to 10 bases. The CDR3 contains 15 residues. Here the CDR3 DNA reads TGTGCCATCAGTGACGGGACAACCGGGGCCAACGTCCTGACTTTC. It yields the protein CAISDGTTGANVLTF.

This rearrangement joins TRBV29-1 to TRBJ1-2; D is ambiguous. Germline V lookup: CDR1 SQVTM, CDR2 ANQGSEA. The germline V and J ends were trimmed by 5 bases and 3 bases, with 19 bases remaining between them. The CDR3 covers 15 residues. The CDR3 is CSVFSAGRTDYGYTF. As DNA, the CDR3 is TGCAGCGTTTTTAGTGCGGGAAGAACCGACTATGGCTACACCTTC.

The chain joins TRBV10-1 to TRBJ2-3; tentative D call: TRBD1 (5 bases). With 8 bases removed from V and 4 bases from J, the gap between germline ends came to 16 bases. Germline V gives CDR1 WNHNN, CDR2 SYGVQD (reference sequence). The CDR3 has 14 residues. The CDR3 loop is CASAPWGEPDTQYF. CDR3 DNA: TGCGCCAGCGCCCCATGGGGCGAACCAGATACGCAGTATTTT.

The chain uses TRBV7-2 and TRBJ2-5; the D gene could be TRBD1 or TRBD2 (6 bases each). The CDR3 totals 16 residues. In germline, CDR1 is SGHTA, CDR2 FQGNSA. Trimming removed 5 bases from V and 5 bases from J, with 21 bases in between. CDR3 DNA sequence: TGTGCCAGCAGCCGACCCGGGGGCGGAGGTCAGGAGACCCAGTACTTC. Protein: CASSRPGGGGQETQYF.

V and J are TRBV5-6 and TRBJ1-2; possible D gene TRBD1, 6 bases. The CDR3 has 15 residues. Germline CDR1 SGHDT, CDR2 YYEEEE. V was cut by 6 bases and J by 4 bases, with 19 bases left in between. This CDR3 is CASTYNKGGPYGYTF. In nucleotides, the CDR3 is TGTGCCAGCACCTACAATAAAGGGGGACCCTATGGCTACACCTTC.

This clone was recorded once. The chain joins TRBV6-6 to TRBJ2-2; 9 nucleotides align to TRBD1. With V trimmed by 5 bases and J by 4 bases, 5 bases remained unmatched. The CDR3 covers 15 residues. Per germline, CDR1 MNHNY and CDR2 SVGAGI (reference sequence). In nucleotides, the CDR3 is TGTGCCAGCAGTGGGGGGGGACAGGGCACCGGGGAGCTGTTTTTT. It yields the protein CASSGGGQGTGELFF.

The CDR3 DNA is TGTGCCAGCAGCCAACTAGCGGGAGGGCCCGGGCTAGGGGAGCAGTACTTC. It specifies CASSQLAGGPGLGEQYF. The chain combines TRBV7-9 with TRBJ2-7, with 13 bases that match TRBD2. Germline V gene data show CDR1 as SEHNR and CDR2 as FQNEAQ (reference sequence). With V trimmed by 5 bases and J by 7 bases, 14 bases remained unmatched. This CDR3 region has 17 residues.

The CDR3: CASSMGLGEKLFF. The CDR3, as DNA: TGTGCCAGCAGCATGGGATTAGGGGAAAAACTGTTTTTT. The rearrangement uses TRBV9 and TRBJ1-4; no reliable D call. Germline lookup yields CDR1 SGDLS and CDR2 YYNGEE. V lost 4 bases and J lost 8, with 12 bases in between. The CDR3 consists of 13 residues.

This clone turned up a few times. The chain combines TRBV5-1 with TRBJ2-2; D perhaps matches TRBD1 (6 bases). This CDR3 has 16 residues. V lost 3 bases to trimming and J lost 0 bases, with 12 bases between them. The germline gives CDR1 SGHRS, CDR2 YFSETQ. The CDR3 sequence: CASSSGQFANTGELFF. CDR3 bases: TGCGCCAGCAGCTCTGGACAGTTCGCGAACACCGGGGAGCTGTTTTTT.

J is TRBJ2-6 and V is TRBV7-9; D may be TRBD1 or TRBD2 (6 bases each). CDR1 is SEHNR, CDR2 FQNEAQ, per germline (reference sequence). Trimming removed 4 bases at V and 4 bases at J, with 17 bases between. CDR3 size: 17 residues. CDR3 protein: CASSSRGSGAGANVLTF. DNA of the CDR3: TGTGCCAGCAGCTCCCGCGGTTCGGGGGCCGGGGCCAACGTCCTGACTTTC. Using reference TRBV7-9 and TRBJ2-6 for the parts outside the CDR3, the full variable domain is DTGVSQNPRHKITKRGQNVTFRCDPISEHNRLYWYRQTLGQGPEFLTYFQNEAQLEKSRLLSDRFSAERPKGSFSTLEIQRTEQGDSAMYLCASSSRGSGAGANVLTFGAGSRLTVL.

V and J are TRBV28 and TRBJ1-2; D might be TRBD1 (6 bases). Germline assignment: CDR1 MDHEN and CDR2 SYDVKM. Trimming took off 11 bases at V and 0 bases at J, with 13 bases between the two ends. This CDR3 is built from 13 residues. The CDR3 nucleotides read TGTGCCGGCGGTGGGGGCGCTAACTATGGCTACACCTTC. This codes for CAGGGGANYGYTF.

The genes are TRBV19 and TRBJ1-4, with D uncertain. The germline CDR1 and CDR2 sequences are LNHDA and SQIVND (reference sequence). This CDR3 is built from 16 residues. V was clipped by 5 bases and J by 0 bases, with 13 bases between them. CDR3: CASSRSFSATNEKLFF. CDR3 nucleotides: TGTGCCAGTAGTCGAAGTTTCTCGGCAACTAATGAAAAACTGTTTTTT.

The chain joins TRBV29-1 to TRBJ2-1; D perhaps matches TRBD1 (6 bases). Germline-derived CDR1 and CDR2 are SQVTM and ANQGSEA. Between the trimmed V and J ends, which lost 6 bases and 9 bases, there was a span of 12 bases. There are 11 residues in the CDR3. The chain's CDR3 is CSVRQEIEQFF. CDR3 sequence (DNA): TGCAGCGTGCGACAGGAAATTGAGCAGTTCTTC.

The chain is built from TRBV9 and TRBJ2-5; D gene unclear. The V and J ends lost 0 bases and 4 bases respectively, with 13 bases between them. This CDR3 has 15 residues. Germline CDR1 is SGDLS and CDR2 is YYNGEE. CDR3 in DNA: TGTGCCAGCAGCGTAGAACAGCTGCGTACAGAGACCCAGTACTTC. Encoded protein: CASSVEQLRTETQYF.

The chain employs TRBV12-5 and TRBJ1-1; no clear D gene. Deletions cut 0 bases from V and 2 bases from J, with 7 bases between. This CDR3 contains 14 residues. Germline V gene sequence: CDR1 LGHNT, CDR2 FRNRAP. CDR3 loop: CASGLVQFNTEAFF. CDR3 nucleotide sequence: TGTGCTAGTGGTTTGGTACAGTTTAACACTGAAGCTTTCTTT.